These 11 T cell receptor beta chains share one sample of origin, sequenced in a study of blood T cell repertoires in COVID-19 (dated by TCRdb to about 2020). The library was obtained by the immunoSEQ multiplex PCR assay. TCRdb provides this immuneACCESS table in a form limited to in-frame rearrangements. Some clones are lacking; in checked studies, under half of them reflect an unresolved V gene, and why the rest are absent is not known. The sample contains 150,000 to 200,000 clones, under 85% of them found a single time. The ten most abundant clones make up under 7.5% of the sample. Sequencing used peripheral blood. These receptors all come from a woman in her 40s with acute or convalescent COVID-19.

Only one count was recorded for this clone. This CDR3 is CATYPGDGGTEAFF. CDR3 in DNA: TGCGCCACCTACCCTGGGGATGGAGGCACTGAAGCTTTCTTT. The chain carries TRBV10-2 and TRBJ1-1; D ambiguous. Deletions cut 10 bases from V and 4 bases from J, with 19 bases between. Germline lookup yields CDR1 WSHSY and CDR2 SAAADI. There are 14 residues in the CDR3.

The CDR3 loop reads CASSRRSGTEAFF. CDR3 DNA: TGTGCCAGTAGTAGGCGGAGCGGTACTGAAGCTTTCTTT. This chain connects TRBV19 to TRBJ1-1; no definite D call. Trimming cost V 4 bases and J 5 bases, with 11 bases left between them. The CDR3 is made up of 13 amino acids. Germline assignment: CDR1 LNHDA and CDR2 SQIVND (reference sequence).

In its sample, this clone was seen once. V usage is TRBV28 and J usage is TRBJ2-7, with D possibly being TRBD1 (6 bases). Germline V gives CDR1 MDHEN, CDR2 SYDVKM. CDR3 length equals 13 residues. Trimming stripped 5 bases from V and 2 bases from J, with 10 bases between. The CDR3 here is CASSDRFPYEQYF. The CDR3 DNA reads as TGTGCCAGCAGTGACAGGTTCCCCTACGAGCAGTACTTC. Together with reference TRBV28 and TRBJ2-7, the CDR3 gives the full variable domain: DVKVTQSSRYLVKRTGEKVFLECVQDMDHENMFWYRQDPGLGLRLIYFSYDVKMKEKGDIPEGYSVSREKKERFSLILESASTNQTSMYLCASSDRFPYEQYFGPGTRLTVT.

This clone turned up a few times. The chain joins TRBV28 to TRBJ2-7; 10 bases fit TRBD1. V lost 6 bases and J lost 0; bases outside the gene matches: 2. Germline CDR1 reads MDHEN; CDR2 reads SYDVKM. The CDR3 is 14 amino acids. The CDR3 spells CASRGQGSSYEQYF. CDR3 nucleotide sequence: TGTGCCAGCAGGGGACAGGGGAGCTCCTACGAGCAGTACTTC.

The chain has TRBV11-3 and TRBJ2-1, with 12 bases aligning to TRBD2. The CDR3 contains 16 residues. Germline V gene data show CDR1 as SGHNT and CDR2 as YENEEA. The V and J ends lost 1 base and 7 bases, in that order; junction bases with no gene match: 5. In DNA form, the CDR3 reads TGTGCCAGCAGCTTAGGCCCTAGCGGGGGGGCGAATGAGCAGTTCTTC. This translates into CASSLGPSGGANEQFF.

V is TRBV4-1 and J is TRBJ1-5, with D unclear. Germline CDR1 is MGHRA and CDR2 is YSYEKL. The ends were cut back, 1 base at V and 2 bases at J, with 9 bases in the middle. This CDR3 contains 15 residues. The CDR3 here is CASSQVQLGNQPQHF. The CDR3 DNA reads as TGCGCCAGCAGCCAAGTTCAGCTAGGCAATCAGCCCCAGCATTTT.

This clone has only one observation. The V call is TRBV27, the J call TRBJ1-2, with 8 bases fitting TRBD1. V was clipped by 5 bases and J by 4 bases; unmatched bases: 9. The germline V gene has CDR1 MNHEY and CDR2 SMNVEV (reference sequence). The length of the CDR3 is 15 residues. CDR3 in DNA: TGTGCCAGCAGTCCCGGACAGGGTCTCCCCTATGGCTACACCTTC. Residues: CASSPGQGLPYGYTF.

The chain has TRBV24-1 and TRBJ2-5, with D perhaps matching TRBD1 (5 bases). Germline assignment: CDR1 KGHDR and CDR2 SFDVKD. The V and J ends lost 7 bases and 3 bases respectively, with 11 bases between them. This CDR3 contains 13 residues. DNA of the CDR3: TGTGCCACCAGATCCGACAGTAAAGAGACCCAGTACTTC. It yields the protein CATRSDSKETQYF.

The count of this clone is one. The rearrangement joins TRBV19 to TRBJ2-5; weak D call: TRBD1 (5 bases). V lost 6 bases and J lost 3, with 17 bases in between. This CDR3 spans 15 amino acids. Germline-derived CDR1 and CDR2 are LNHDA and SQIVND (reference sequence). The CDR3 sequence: CASRATWGLKETQYF. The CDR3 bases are TGTGCCAGTAGGGCCACTTGGGGCCTCAAAGAGACCCAGTACTTC.

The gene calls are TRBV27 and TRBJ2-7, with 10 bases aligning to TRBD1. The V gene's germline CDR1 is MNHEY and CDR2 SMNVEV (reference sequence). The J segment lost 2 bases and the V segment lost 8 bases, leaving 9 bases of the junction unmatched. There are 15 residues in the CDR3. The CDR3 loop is CASGPWTGGTYEQYF. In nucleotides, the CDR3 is TGTGCCAGCGGACCCTGGACAGGGGGGACCTACGAGCAGTACTTC.

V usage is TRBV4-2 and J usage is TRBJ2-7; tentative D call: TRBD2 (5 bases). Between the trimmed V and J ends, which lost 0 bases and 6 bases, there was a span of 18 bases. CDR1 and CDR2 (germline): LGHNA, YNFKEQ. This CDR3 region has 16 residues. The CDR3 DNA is TGTGCCAGCAGCCAAGATCCCCCGCCTAGCTTGCCCGAGCAGTACTTC. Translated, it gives CASSQDPPPSLPEQYF.